Below are 12 T cell receptor beta chains sequenced from a single sample in a study of blood T cell repertoires in COVID-19. The repertoire was sequenced with immunoSEQ multiplex PCR; TCRdb's copy has only in-frame clones and lacks some. Among approximately 70,000 clones listed, approximately 90% were seen once. The specimen was peripheral blood. The source of these receptors is a woman between 50 and 59 years old with COVID-19, enrolled during active disease.

V is TRBV6-5 and J is TRBJ1-1, with D perhaps TRBD1 (5 bases). This CDR3 is built from 13 residues. Trimming stripped 5 bases from V and 6 bases from J, with 13 bases between. Germline V gives CDR1 MNHEY, CDR2 SVGAGI. The CDR3 DNA follows: TGTGCCAGCAGTCCCGCGGGGGACGCTGAAGCTTTCTTT. Amino acids: CASSPAGDAEAFF.

The J gene is TRBJ1-2, the V gene TRBV19; no clear D gene. The germline V gene has CDR1 LNHDA and CDR2 SQIVND (reference sequence). The CDR3 runs 13 residues. Trimming took 2 bases from V and 6 from J, leaving 10 bases between them. CDR3 residues: CASSIRGKNGYTF. For the CDR3, the DNA is TGTGCCAGTAGTATAAGAGGGAAAAATGGCTACACCTTC.

V and J are TRBV7-6 and TRBJ2-3; 10 bases align to TRBD2. The CDR3 has 18 amino acids. Germline CDR1 SGHVS, CDR2 FNYEAQ. V shed 4 bases and J 1 base; nucleotides not matched to a gene: 11. In DNA form, the CDR3 reads TGTGCCAGCAGCTCCCTCGTAGCGGGAGGCGTAGGCACAGATACGCAGTATTTT. Protein sequence: CASSSLVAGGVGTDTQYF. The full variable domain, its missing parts supplied by reference TRBV7-6 and TRBJ2-3, is GAGVSQSPRYKVTKRGQDVALRCDPISGHVSLYWYRQALGQGPEFLTYFNYEAQQDKSGLPNDRFSAERPEGSISTLTIQRTEQRDSAMYRCASSSLVAGGVGTDTQYFGPGTRLTVL.

The chain joins TRBV7-3 to TRBJ2-1; 8 positions match TRBD2. There are 15 residues in the CDR3. Germline CDR1 SGHTA, CDR2 FQGTGA. Trimming took 2 bases from V and 6 from J; bases not matched to a gene: 6. Here the CDR3 DNA reads TGTGCCAGCAGCTTATCCCCCGGGGGGGGCAATGAGCAGTTCTTC. This gives the protein CASSLSPGGGNEQFF.

The chain joins TRBV28 to TRBJ1-4, with 7 bases lining up with TRBD1. The CDR3 extends over 14 amino acids. With 5 bases clipped from V and 7 bases from J, the junction kept 7 bases outside the gene matches. The germline CDR1 and CDR2 sequences are MDHEN and SYDVKM. The CDR3 loop is CASSRGQVVEKLFF. CDR3 sequence (DNA): TGTGCCAGCAGTCGCGGACAGGTGGTTGAAAAACTGTTTTTT. Variable domain in full (rest from reference TRBV28 and TRBJ1-4): DVKVTQSSRYLVKRTGEKVFLECVQDMDHENMFWYRQDPGLGLRLIYFSYDVKMKEKGDIPEGYSVSREKKERFSLILESASTNQTSMYLCASSRGQVVEKLFFGSGTQLSVL.

The chain combines TRBV18 with TRBJ2-1; TRBD2 matches 8 bases. After removal of 3 bases from V and 8 bases from J, the junction contained 12 bases not matched to a gene. Germline CDR1 KGHSH, CDR2 LQKENI. The length of the CDR3 is 16 residues. The CDR3 sequence is CASSPDGRAHVHEQFF. The CDR3 DNA sequence: TGTGCCAGCTCACCGGACGGGAGGGCGCACGTCCATGAGCAGTTCTTC.

The chain recombines TRBV18 with TRBJ1-5, with 11 bases matching TRBD1. V trimming: 3 bases; J trimming: 6 bases; junction bases outside the gene matches: 4. The CDR3 is made up of 15 amino acids. Germline V gene lookup returns CDR1 KGHSH and CDR2 LQKENI. CDR3 coding DNA: TGTGCCAGCTCACCCGGGACAGGGGGAAGTCAGCCCCAGCATTTT. Its protein is CASSPGTGGSQPQHF.

This clone appeared a single time. V usage is TRBV5-1 and J usage is TRBJ2-5, with D tentatively TRBD2 (6 bases). Trimming took off 4 bases at V and 3 bases at J, with 16 bases between the two ends. The germline gives CDR1 SGHRS, CDR2 YFSETQ. CDR3 length: 15 amino acids. CDR3 sequence: CASSANSGLEETQYF. For the CDR3, the DNA is TGCGCCAGCAGCGCGAATAGCGGACTCGAAGAGACCCAGTACTTC.

The chain recombines TRBV28 with TRBJ2-2, with unresolved D. V lost 2 bases and J lost 0, with 10 bases in between. The CDR3 is 16 residues long. Germline V gene lookup returns CDR1 MDHEN and CDR2 SYDVKM. CDR3 amino acids: CASSLHTVTNTGELFF. For the CDR3, the DNA is TGTGCCAGCAGTTTACATACGGTTACGAACACCGGGGAGCTGTTTTTT.

This rearrangement joins TRBV28 to TRBJ1-6; weak D call: TRBD1 (6 bases). Trimming removed 5 bases from V and 7 bases from J, with 21 bases in between. The CDR3 is 17 amino acids. CDR1 is MDHEN, CDR2 SYDVKM, per germline. CDR3 nucleotides: TGTGCCAGCAGTCCTCTTTGGGGGCCCAGAAGCAATTCACCCCTCCACTTT. Its translation: CASSPLWGPRSNSPLHF.

J is TRBJ2-7 and V is TRBV6-5, with D maybe TRBD1 (6 bases). In germline, CDR1 is MNHEY, CDR2 SVGAGI. Trimming removed 5 bases from V and 1 base from J, with 9 bases in between. The CDR3 is made up of 13 amino acids. The CDR3 DNA follows: TGTGCCAGCAGTAGAGACAGGTCCTACGAGCAGTACTTC. Residues: CASSRDRSYEQYF.

This chain uses TRBV4-2 with TRBJ1-5, with D maybe TRBD1 (5 bases). This CDR3 is 14 amino acids long. V dropped 0 bases and J dropped 6 bases, with 9 bases sitting between them. The germline CDR1 and CDR2 sequences are LGHNA and YNFKEQ. CDR3 in amino acids: CASSQDWGGQPQHF. The CDR3 region has the DNA TGTGCCAGCAGCCAAGACTGGGGGGGTCAGCCCCAGCATTTT.